Reported below is one TCR beta chain. Its antigen is not known. This sample stems from a study of T cells after yellow fever vaccination. Per the germline V gene, CDR1 is SGHNT and CDR2 is YENEEA. V dropped 6 bases and J dropped 8 bases, with 11 bases sitting between them. The CDR3 is 12 residues long. Study-wide findings and caveats: Shared CD4/CD8 clonotypes were a small share, likely from convergent recombination.

Each CDR3 protein is one row after TCRdb ran MiXCR on the 5' RACE reads. The sample lists roughly 99,000 distinct CDR3 sequences; roughly 5.2% were seen once. The genes are TRBV11-3 and TRBJ2-1; D possibly matches TRBD1 or TRBD2 (5 bases each). The clonotype comes from a man aged 18 to 29 who received the YFV17D yellow fever vaccine. The sequences come from CD8+ T cells sorted from PBMCs, collected 10 days after the yellow fever booster vaccination. CDR3 protein: CASRGDGHEQFF. The CDR3 nucleotides are TGTGCCAGCAGAGGGGACGGGCATGAGCAGTTCTTC.